Listed below are T cell receptor beta chains from one sample, sequenced in a study of identical twins. Each CDR3 protein is one row after TCRdb ran MiXCR on the 5' RACE reads. The profile covers 1.5 million to 2 million distinct CDR3 sequences, with around 29% appearing a single time and 0.27% taken by the ten largest. The sample was cord blood. The receptors derive from a newborn girl in good health. The CDR3 runs from the conserved cysteine through the conserved F or W. D genes are given only for firm matches. Rows give clone size only sometimes, using once, few, many, or a class for an expanded clone.

>TRBJ1-1|TRBV5-1|.|.
TGCGCCAGCAGCAACAACAGGGTGAGGACTGAAGCTTTCTTT
CASSNNRVRTEAFF
>TRBJ2-7|TRBV20-1|.|few
TGCAGTGCTAGGCAGGCCATCTCCTACGAGCAGTACTTC
CSARQAISYEQYF
>TRBJ1-2|TRBV20-1|.|.
TGCAGTGCTAGTAACCCTCAGAACTATGGCTACACCTTC
CSASNPQNYGYTF
>TRBJ2-7|TRBV6-5|TRBD1|.
TGTGCCAGCTCCTCCGCCGGGACAGGGCTCAATGAGCAGTACTTC
CASSSAGTGLNEQYF
>TRBJ2-1|TRBV4-1|.|.
TGCGCCAGCAGCCGTTTCGAGGGGGTATTAGCTTACAATGAGCAGTTCTTC
CASSRFEGVLAYNEQFF
>TRBJ2-7|TRBV6-1|.|.
TGTGCCAGCAGTGAATACTACAGCTCCTACGTGCAGTACTTC
CASSEYYSSYVQYF
>TRBJ2-1|TRBV5-1|.|.
TGCGCCAGCAGATTGGAGGACAGCCTCTACAATGAGCAGTTCTTC
CASRLEDSLYNEQFF
>TRBJ2-5|TRBV6-5|TRBD1|.
TGTGCCAGCAGTTACGGGGGACAGCCACAAGAGACCCAGTACTTC
CASSYGGQPQETQYF
>TRBJ2-7|TRBV20-1|TRBD2|.
TGCAGTGCTCCGAAGAGCGGGAGGTCTATCTACGAGCAGTACTTC
CSAPKSGRSIYEQYF
>TRBJ1-2|TRBV20-1|TRBD1|few
TGCAGTGCTAGAGTGGCGGACAGGGCAGATGGCTACACCTTC
CSARVADRADGYTF
>TRBJ2-3|TRBV25-1|.|.
TGTGCCAGCAGCCTGTCCGGGGTACTCACAGATACGCAGTATTTT
CASSLSGVLTDTQYF
>TRBJ2-3|TRBV4-2|TRBD2|few
TGTGCCAGCAGCCTTCCGGAACTAGCGGACACAGATACGCAGTATTTT
CASSLPELADTDTQYF
>TRBJ2-7|TRBV27|.|many
TGTGCCAGCAGTTTATCAGCCGGAGGCCTTTCCGAGCAGTACTTC
CASSLSAGGLSEQYF
>TRBJ2-3|TRBV9|.|many
TGTGCCAGCAGCGTAGACCCCACAGATACGCAGTATTTT
CASSVDPTDTQYF
>TRBJ2-5|TRBV24-1|.|.
TGTGCCACCAGTGATTCGCCTAGCCGGGGGCAAGAGACCCAGTACTTC
CATSDSPSRGQETQYF
>TRBJ2-1|TRBV20-1|.|few
TGCAGTGCTAGCAGTATTGCTATTGAGCAGTTCTTC
CSASSIAIEQFF
>TRBJ2-7|TRBV28|.|.
TGTGCCAGCAGTCCCCGTTTAGGATTCAGCTCCTACGAGCAGTACTTC
CASSPRLGFSSYEQYF
>TRBJ1-2|TRBV5-1|.|.
TGCGCCAGCAGCTTGGTCGCCTCCACTAACTATGGCTACACCTTC
CASSLVASTNYGYTF
>TRBJ1-2|TRBV12-3/TRBV12-4|.|.
TGTGCCAGCAGTTTGCCCACCAAAGGCTACACCTTC
CASSLPTKGYTF
>TRBJ2-1|TRBV18|TRBD1|few
TGTGCCAGCTCACCCAGACCTTGGGACAGGCGATCCTACAATGAGCAGTTCTTC
CASSPRPWDRRSYNEQFF
>TRBJ2-5|TRBV6-6|TRBD2|few
TGTGCCAGCAGTTCTTCACTAGCGGGGGGTTTCTGGGAGACCCAGTACTTC
CASSSSLAGGFWETQYF
>TRBJ2-7|TRBV20-1|TRBD2|once
TGCAGTGCTAGGGTCTCAGCGGGAGGGCCCTCCTACAATGAGCAGTACTTC
CSARVSAGGPSYNEQYF
>TRBJ2-5|TRBV7-2|TRBD1|.
TGTGCCAGCAGCTTAGCCAGGGGGTCAGGAGAGACCCAGTACTTC
CASSLARGSGETQYF
>TRBJ2-7|TRBV5-1|.|.
TGCGTCAGCAGCCGAGACTTTTACGAGCAGTACTTC
CVSSRDFYEQYF
>TRBJ1-6|TRBV20-1|TRBD1|.
TGCAGTGCTAGTGCCAAAGGGGGACAGTCACCCCTCCACTTT
CSASAKGGQSPLHF
>TRBJ2-1|TRBV5-1|.|.
TGCGCCAGCAGGCCTACGGCAGGGGTTCGGAATGAGCAGTTCTTC
CASRPTAGVRNEQFF
>TRBJ2-4|TRBV24-1|.|.
TGTGCCACCAGTGATTTGTGGCGTTTAGCCAAAAACATTCAGTACTTC
CATSDLWRLAKNIQYF
>TRBJ2-7|TRBV27|TRBD2|.
TGTGCCAGCAGTTTCGTCGGCGGGGGAAAATACGAGCAGTACTTC
CASSFVGGGKYEQYF
>TRBJ2-1|TRBV5-1|.|.
TGCACCAGCAGCGGACCCTACCCCGGCTCCTACAATGAGCATTTCTTC
CTSSGPYPGSYNEHFF
>TRBJ2-5|TRBV4-1|.|few
TGCGCCAGCAGCCAAAAAGGACTACAAGAGACCCAGTACTTC
CASSQKGLQETQYF
>TRBJ2-7|TRBV9|TRBD2|.
TGTGCCAGCAGCGTTGGACGGGGGGATCCCTACAATGAGCAGTACTTC
CASSVGRGDPYNEQYF
>TRBJ1-4|TRBV20-1|TRBD1|.
TGCAGTGCTAGAGTGACAGGGAGGCGTGAAAAACTGTTTTTT
CSARVTGRREKLFF
>TRBJ1-4|TRBV2|TRBD1|few
TGTGCCAGCGTACGGTCAAGGGACAGAGTTAATGAAAAACTGTTTTTT
CASVRSRDRVNEKLFF
>TRBJ2-5|TRBV9|TRBD2|.
TGTGCCAGCAGCCTTTATAGCGGGGAGTACCAAGAGACCCAGTACTTC
CASSLYSGEYQETQYF
>TRBJ1-2|TRBV2|.|.
TGTGCCAGCAGTGATCCAGGGAGGGGCTACACCTTC
CASSDPGRGYTF
>TRBJ2-5|TRBV7-2|.|.
TGTGCCGGCAGCTTAGCAGCATATGAGCAGTACTTC
CAGSLAAYEQYF
>TRBJ2-7|TRBV2|.|.
TGTGCCAGCAGTGAAAGATCCGGCGCCTCCTACGAGCAGTACTTC
CASSERSGASYEQYF
>TRBJ2-2|TRBV6-1|.|.
TGTGCCAGCAGTGAAGCATCGTGGGTGAGGACTAACACCGGGGAGCTGTTTTTT
CASSEASWVRTNTGELFF
>TRBJ1-6|TRBV11-2|.|few
TGTGCCAGCAGCGGGAGGGGACTAAATAATTCACCCCTCCACTTT
CASSGRGLNNSPLHF
>TRBJ2-1|TRBV21-1|.|.
TGTGCCAGCAGCATATCTTCCCGGTACTATTTGGTTCGTGCATCCTACAATGAGCAGTTCTTC
CASSISSRYYLVRASYNEQFF
>TRBJ2-7|TRBV4-2|TRBD1|few
TGTGCCAGCAGCCAAGAGGGACAGGGGATAGCCTACGAGCAGTACTTC
CASSQEGQGIAYEQYF
>TRBJ1-1|TRBV5-6|TRBD1|.
TGTGCCAGCAGCTTCGGGACAGTAATGAACACTGAAGCTTTCTTT
CASSFGTVMNTEAFF
>TRBJ2-3|TRBV7-2|TRBD2|.
TGTGCCAGCAGCTTTAGCGGGACCGCAAAAAATACGCAGTATTTT
CASSFSGTAKNTQYF
>TRBJ2-5|TRBV27|TRBD2|.
TGTGCCAGCAGTTTATCCGGGGGGGCCCAGACCCAGTACTTC
CASSLSGGAQTQYF
>TRBJ2-1|TRBV4-1|TRBD2|few
TGCGCCAGCAGCCAACACCTAGCGGGACTCTACAATGAGCAGTTCTTC
CASSQHLAGLYNEQFF
>TRBJ1-2|TRBV12-3/TRBV12-4|.|few
TGTGCCAGCAGTTTAGAGAGGGAGGTCAATGGCTACACCTTC
CASSLEREVNGYTF
>TRBJ2-3|TRBV24-1|TRBD2|.
TGTGCCACCAGTGATTTGGCTAGCGGGGGACGGGATACGCAGTATTTT
CATSDLASGGRDTQYF